What follows are 8 T cell receptor beta chains derived from one specimen sequenced in a study of cytomegalovirus exposure and HLA in healthy donors. PCR employed 60 Vbeta and 13 Jbeta primers. Only in-frame clones appear in the TCRdb table, and some are missing; sequencing was by immunoSEQ multiplex PCR. The table lists some 130,000 clones. Source material: PBMCs. The receptor source for this set is a man between 18 and 35 years old in good health and CMV-seronegative.

J is TRBJ1-4 and V is TRBV4-3, with D perhaps matching TRBD1 (5 bases). Trimming removed 0 bases at V and 0 bases at J, with 17 bases between. Per the germline V gene, CDR1 is LGHNA and CDR2 is YSLEER. This CDR3 has 19 amino acids. The CDR3 spells CASSQDPGGIRSTNEKLFF. The CDR3 region has the DNA TGCGCCAGCAGCCAAGATCCGGGGGGTATTAGATCAACTAATGAAAAACTGTTTTTT.

The rearrangement links TRBV14 to TRBJ2-2; D may be TRBD1 (6 bases). Germline-derived CDR1 and CDR2 are SGHDN and FVKESK. Trimming left V 8 bases short and J 4 bases short, with 8 bases between. CDR3 length: 12 residues. The CDR3 nucleotides read TGTGCCAGCCAGGGGTTCACCGGGGAGCTGTTTTTT. Amino acid sequence: CASQGFTGELFF.

Remarks on this clone: In the same sample, other DNA sequences code for this CDR3. The rearrangement uses TRBV2 and TRBJ1-6; 10 nucleotides align to TRBD1. V was clipped by 6 bases and J by 10 bases; unmatched bases: 12. Germline lookup yields CDR1 SNHLY and CDR2 FYNNEI. The length of the CDR3 is 16 residues. The CDR3 DNA reads TGTGCCAGCAGCCGTGGGGGTGGGACAGGGGACTCACCCCTCCACTTT. The encoded protein is CASSRGGGTGDSPLHF.

The chain has TRBV7-3 and TRBJ2-3, with 8 bases matching TRBD1. The trim removed 5 bases at V and 1 base at J, leaving 14 bases unmatched. The CDR3 is made up of 18 amino acids. Germline loops: CDR1 SGHTA, CDR2 FQGTGA. The CDR3 region has the DNA TGTGCCAGCAGCCGAGGGACAGGTTACGGGAAGGGCACAGATACGCAGTATTTT. It codes for CASSRGTGYGKGTDTQYF.

The V and J genes are TRBV28 and TRBJ2-7; 11 bases match TRBD1. Per germline, CDR1 MDHEN and CDR2 SYDVKM. With 0 bases clipped from V and 0 bases from J, the junction kept 4 bases outside the gene matches. The CDR3 has 17 amino acids. CDR3: CASSLWGGTGGSYEQYF. The CDR3 DNA is TGTGCCAGCAGTTTATGGGGGGGGACAGGGGGCTCCTACGAGCAGTACTTC.

V and J are TRBV7-9 and TRBJ2-1; D gene unclear. CDR3 length: 15 residues. The V end lost 5 bases, the J end lost 2 bases, and 13 bases lay between the germline ends. Germline loops: CDR1 SEHNR, CDR2 FQNEAQ (reference sequence). CDR3 sequence (DNA): TGTGCCAGCAGCCGGAGAGATACTGCCTACAATGAGCAGTTCTTC. It translates to CASSRRDTAYNEQFF.

J is TRBJ1-3 and V is TRBV28; maybe TRBD1 (5 bases). The germline V and J ends were trimmed by 9 bases and 2 bases, with 11 bases remaining between them. This CDR3 region has 13 residues. Germline CDR1 and CDR2: MDHEN and SYDVKM. In DNA form, the CDR3 reads TGTGCCAGTGCCGACAGTGCTGGAAACACCATATATTTT. This encodes CASADSAGNTIYF.

The rearrangement joins TRBV6-5 to TRBJ2-7, with TRBD1 identical over 7 bases. The CDR3 is 15 amino acids. V dropped 0 bases and J dropped 2; count of bases not matched to a gene: 4. Per the germline V gene, CDR1 is MNHEY and CDR2 is SVGAGI. The CDR3 loop is CASSYSSGGAYEQYF. The CDR3 DNA sequence: TGTGCCAGCAGTTACTCGTCAGGGGGTGCCTACGAGCAGTACTTC.